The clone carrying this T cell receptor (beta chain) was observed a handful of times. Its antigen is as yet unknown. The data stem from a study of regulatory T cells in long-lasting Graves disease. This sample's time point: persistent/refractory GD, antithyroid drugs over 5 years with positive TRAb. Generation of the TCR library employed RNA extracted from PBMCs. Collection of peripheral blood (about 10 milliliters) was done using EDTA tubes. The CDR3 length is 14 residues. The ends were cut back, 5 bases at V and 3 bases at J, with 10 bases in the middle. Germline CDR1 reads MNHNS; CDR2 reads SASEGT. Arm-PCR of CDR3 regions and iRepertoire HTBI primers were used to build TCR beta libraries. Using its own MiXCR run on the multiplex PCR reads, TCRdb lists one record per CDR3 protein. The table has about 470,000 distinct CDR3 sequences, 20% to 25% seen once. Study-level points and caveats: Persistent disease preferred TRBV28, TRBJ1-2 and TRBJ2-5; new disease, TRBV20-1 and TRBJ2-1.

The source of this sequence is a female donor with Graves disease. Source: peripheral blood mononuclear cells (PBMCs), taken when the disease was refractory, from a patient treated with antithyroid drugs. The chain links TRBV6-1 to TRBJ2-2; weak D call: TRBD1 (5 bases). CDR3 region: CASSFQGYTGELFF. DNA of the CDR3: TGTGCCAGCAGTTTTCAGGGATACACCGGGGAGCTGTTTTTT.